This T cell receptor (beta chain) was captured in a study of T cells in tumors after PD-1 blockade. Study-wide context: Excluded were patients with checkpoint blockade, immunosuppressants, or radiotherapy or other anti-cancer therapy within 4 weeks.

Input was about 600 ng to 6,004 ng of genomic DNA from tumor or blood. Germline values: CDR1 KGHSH, CDR2 LQKENI. The CDR3 runs 14 residues. In the case of this clone: Relative to the germline gene, one junction end is altered; a read error may explain this.

Profiling relied on immunoSEQ multiplex PCR, and the TCRdb table lists in-frame clones only, not all of them. This table holds around 50,000 clones, 70% to 85% found once. This sequence joins TRBV18 and TRBJ2-1; 14 bases align to TRBD2. This TCR derives from a human donor with advanced basal cell or squamous cell carcinoma (not recorded which). This material consisted of PBMCs, taken before anti-PD-1 therapy. DNA of the CDR3: TGTGCCAGCTCACCCCCGGGACTAGCGGGAGCCAACGTCTTC. This codes for CASSPPGLAGANVF.